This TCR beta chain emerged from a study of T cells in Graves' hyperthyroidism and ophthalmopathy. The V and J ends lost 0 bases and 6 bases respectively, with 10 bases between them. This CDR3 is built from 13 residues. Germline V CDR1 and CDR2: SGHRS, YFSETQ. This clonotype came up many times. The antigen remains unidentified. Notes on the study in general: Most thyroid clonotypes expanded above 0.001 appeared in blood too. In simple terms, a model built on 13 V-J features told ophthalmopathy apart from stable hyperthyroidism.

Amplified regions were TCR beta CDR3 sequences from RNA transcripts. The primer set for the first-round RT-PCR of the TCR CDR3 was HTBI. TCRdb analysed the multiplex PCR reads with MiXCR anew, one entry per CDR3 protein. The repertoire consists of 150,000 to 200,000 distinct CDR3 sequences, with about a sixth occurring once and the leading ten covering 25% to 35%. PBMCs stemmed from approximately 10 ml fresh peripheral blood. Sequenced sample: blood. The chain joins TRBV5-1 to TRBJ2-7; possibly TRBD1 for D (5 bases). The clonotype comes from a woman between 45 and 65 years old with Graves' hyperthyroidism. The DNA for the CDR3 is TGCGCCAGCAGCTTGGTAGGGGCTGGCGAGCAGTACTTC. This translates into CASSLVGAGEQYF. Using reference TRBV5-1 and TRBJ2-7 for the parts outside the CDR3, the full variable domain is KAGVTQTPRYLIKTRGQQVTLSCSPISGHRSVSWYQQTPGQGLQFLFEYFSETQRNKGNFPGRFSGRQFSNSRSEMNVSTLELGDSALYLCASSLVGAGEQYFGPGTRLTVT.